This TCR beta chain derives from a study of blood T cell repertoires in COVID-19. On the study more broadly: Specimens from acute and convalescent COVID-19 originated in the United States, Italy and Spain. Nucleic acid was either cDNA or gDNA, and it came from T cells, B-cell-depleted T cells, or PBMCs.

In the study's own analysis: By means of reference gene primer amplification, nucleated cell counts were estimated. The repertoire was sequenced with immunoSEQ multiplex PCR; TCRdb's copy has only in-frame clones and lacks some. V and J calls and clone size follow that table, whereas D and trimming were derived from the DNA. This table has 200,000 to 250,000 clones, 75% to 90% appearing once. Trimming removed 2 bases from V and 5 bases from J, with 5 bases in between. CDR1 MNHEY and CDR2 SVGAGI come from the germline V gene. The CDR3 length is 12 residues. J is TRBJ2-3 and V is TRBV6-5; TRBD2 might be the D (5 bases). The TCR comes from a woman between 35 and 50 years old with acute or convalescent COVID-19. The sequenced sample consisted of peripheral blood. The chain's CDR3 is CASSYEGDTQYF. The CDR3, as DNA: TGTGCCAGCAGTTACGAGGGAGATACGCAGTATTTT.